The T cell receptor beta chain under discussion was sequenced for a study of CD8+ T cells in alopecia areata. The treatment here: oral pan-JAK inhibitor, 5-10 mg twice daily. As regards this clone: Its antigen is unidentified.

General observations from the study: Sequences from scalp samples also cover resident alphabeta T cells of normal skin. Tofacitinib significantly reduced both scalp clonality and expanded CD8+ clones among the top 100. Alopecia totalis/universalis scalp especially showed more expanded CD8+ clones than normal scalp. Tofacitinib did not eliminate many expanded lesional clones from scalp or blood.

The CDR3 spans 14 residues. Trimming removed 4 bases at V and 4 bases at J, with 14 bases between. From germline, CDR1 is SGHDT and CDR2 YYEEEE. Extracted from the samples, RNA was reverse transcribed into cDNA to serve as the sequencing template. Clones were sequenced by immunoSEQ multiplex PCR, and TCRdb holds only the in-frame ones, with some missing. The sample comprises approximately 130,000 clones, over 55% of which are singletons, and around 5.4% rests with the top ten. This sample comprised CD4+ T cells sorted from blood, obtained at week 4, from a patient treated with tofacitinib. The V gene is TRBV5-6, the J gene TRBJ1-1, with D tentatively TRBD1 (6 bases). The clonotype was recovered from a human donor with alopecia areata. The CDR3 nucleotides are TGTGCCAGCAGCCACAGGGATTGGGGCACTGAAGCTTTCTTT. It is translated as CASSHRDWGTEAFF.